This entry lists 6 T cell receptor beta chains sequenced from one sample in a study of blood T cell repertoires in COVID-19 (dated by TCRdb to the early 2020s). The library was generated by the immunoSEQ multiplex PCR assay. Not all clones reach the TCRdb copy of this immuneACCESS table, which keeps in-frame sequences only. Checked studies attribute under half of the gap to unresolved V genes and leave the rest unexplained. The sample table holds over 200,000 clones, of which roughly 91% were seen once. The biggest ten clones account for 8.8% of the sample. Sequencing used PBMCs or T cells enriched from blood (not recorded which). The receptor source for this set is a man aged 40-49 years who had recovered from COVID-19.

This clone came up many times. The genes are TRBV7-9 and TRBJ1-6; 8 bases agree with TRBD1. CDR3 length equals 15 residues. V lost 5 bases to trimming and J lost 5 bases; unmatched junction nucleotides: 5. CDR1 is SEHNR and CDR2 is FQNEAQ in the germline V gene (reference sequence). The CDR3 sequence: CASSRQGADNSPLHF. The CDR3, as DNA: TGTGCCAGCAGCAGGCAGGGGGCTGATAATTCACCCCTCCACTTT.

This clone showed up just once. The CDR3 bases are TGTGCCAGCAGAGCCGGGACAGGGACCCATAATTCACCCCTCCACTTT. Translating it yields CASRAGTGTHNSPLHF. The chain uses TRBV9 and TRBJ1-6, with 9 bases that match TRBD1. Germline V gene data show CDR1 as SGDLS and CDR2 as YYNGEE. The CDR3 has 16 amino acids. Trimming at V came to 5 bases and at J to 5 bases, leaving 8 bases not matched to a gene.

The chain links TRBV5-4 to TRBJ2-7; 9 bases map to TRBD1. The CDR3 is 15 amino acids. Germline V gives CDR1 SGHNT, CDR2 YYREEE (reference sequence). V lost 6 bases to trimming and J lost 3 bases; unmatched junction nucleotides: 10. The CDR3 DNA reads TGTGCCAGCACCACTGGGACAGGGAGTATCTACGAGCAGTACTTC. It yields the protein CASTTGTGSIYEQYF.

V and J are TRBV18 and TRBJ2-5, with D uncertain. Deletions cut 6 bases from V and 5 bases from J, with 13 bases between. Germline CDR1 KGHSH, CDR2 LQKENI. The CDR3 consists of 13 residues. The CDR3 region has the DNA TGTGCCAGCTCCCAAGAGAGGAGCGAGACCCAGTACTTC. This codes for CASSQERSETQYF.

V gene TRBV19 combines with J gene TRBJ2-1, with 7 bases lining up with TRBD2. CDR1 and CDR2 from the germline V gene are LNHDA and SQIVND (reference sequence). The V and J ends lost 8 bases and 4 bases, in that order; junction bases with no gene match: 5. This CDR3 is built from 13 residues. Here the CDR3 reads CASRGLVYNEQFF. For the CDR3, the DNA is TGTGCCAGTCGTGGACTAGTGTACAATGAGCAGTTCTTC.

This chain's CDR3 is CASGLPWEAMGGYTF. CDR3 DNA: TGTGCTAGTGGTTTGCCCTGGGAGGCCATGGGCGGCTACACCTTC. The chain couples TRBV12-5 to TRBJ1-2; D gene ambiguous. Germline V CDR1 and CDR2: LGHNT, FRNRAP. Trimming shortened V by 2 bases and J by 8 bases, and 18 bases separated the two germline ends. The CDR3 is 15 residues long.